This T cell receptor beta chain was obtained from a study of T cell clones after liver transplantation. At the level of the study: Standard immunosuppression, with no induction, continued until 12-24 months after transplant. Study results and limitations: Rather than being deleted, graft donor-reactive T cells may have moved into the graft.

The CDR3 consists of 16 residues. Trimming took 1 base from V and 1 from J, leaving 14 bases between them. Germline CDR1 and CDR2: SGDLS and YYNGEE. Assay: immunoSEQ multiplex PCR; the TCRdb copy retains only in-frame clones and omits some. The sample includes around 100,000 clones, roughly 80% of them seen just once. Details on this clone: The antigen remains unidentified.

This TCR was sampled from a human patient who received a liver transplant. A subset of T cells may come from the graft donor. The material sequenced was CD4+ T cells from blood, taken approximately 45 months after liver transplant. V is TRBV9 and J is TRBJ1-2; weak D call: TRBD1 (6 bases). CDR3 sequence reads: CASSVPSGGLNYGYTF. CDR3 coding DNA: TGTGCCAGCAGCGTACCCTCCGGGGGGCTTAACTATGGCTACACCTTC.